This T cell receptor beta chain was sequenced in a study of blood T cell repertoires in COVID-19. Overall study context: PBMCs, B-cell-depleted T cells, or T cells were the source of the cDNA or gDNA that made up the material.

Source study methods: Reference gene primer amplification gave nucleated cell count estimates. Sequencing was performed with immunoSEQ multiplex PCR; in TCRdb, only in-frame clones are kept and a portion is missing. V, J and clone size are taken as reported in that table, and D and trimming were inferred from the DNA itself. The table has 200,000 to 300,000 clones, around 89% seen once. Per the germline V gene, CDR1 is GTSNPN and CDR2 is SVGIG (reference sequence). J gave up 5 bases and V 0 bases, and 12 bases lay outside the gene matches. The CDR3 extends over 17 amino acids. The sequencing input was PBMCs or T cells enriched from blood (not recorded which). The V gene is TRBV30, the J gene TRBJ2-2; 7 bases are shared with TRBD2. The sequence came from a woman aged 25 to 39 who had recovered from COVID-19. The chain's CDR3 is CAWSVWSLTSRTGELFF. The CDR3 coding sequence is TGTGCCTGGAGTGTATGGAGTTTGACTAGCAGGACCGGGGAGCTGTTTTTT.